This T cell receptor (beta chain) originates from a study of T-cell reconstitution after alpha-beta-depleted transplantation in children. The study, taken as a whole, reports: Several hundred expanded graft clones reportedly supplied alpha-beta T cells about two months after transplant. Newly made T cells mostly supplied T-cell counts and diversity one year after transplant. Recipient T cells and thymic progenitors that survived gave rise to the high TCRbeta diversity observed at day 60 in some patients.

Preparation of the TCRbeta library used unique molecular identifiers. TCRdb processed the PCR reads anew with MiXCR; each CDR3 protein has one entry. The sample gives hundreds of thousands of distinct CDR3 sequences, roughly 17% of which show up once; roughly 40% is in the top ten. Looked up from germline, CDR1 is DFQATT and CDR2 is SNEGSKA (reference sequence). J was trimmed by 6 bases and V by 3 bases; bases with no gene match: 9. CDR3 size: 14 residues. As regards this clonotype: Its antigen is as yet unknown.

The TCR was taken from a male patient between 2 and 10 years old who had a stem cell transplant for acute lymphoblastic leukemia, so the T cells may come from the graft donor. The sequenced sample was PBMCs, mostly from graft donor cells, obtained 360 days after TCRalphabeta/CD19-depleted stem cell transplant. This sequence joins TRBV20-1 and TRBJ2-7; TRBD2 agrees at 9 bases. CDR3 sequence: CSASGAGGPSEQYF. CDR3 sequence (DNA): TGCAGTGCTAGTGGGGCGGGAGGGCCAAGCGAGCAGTACTTC.